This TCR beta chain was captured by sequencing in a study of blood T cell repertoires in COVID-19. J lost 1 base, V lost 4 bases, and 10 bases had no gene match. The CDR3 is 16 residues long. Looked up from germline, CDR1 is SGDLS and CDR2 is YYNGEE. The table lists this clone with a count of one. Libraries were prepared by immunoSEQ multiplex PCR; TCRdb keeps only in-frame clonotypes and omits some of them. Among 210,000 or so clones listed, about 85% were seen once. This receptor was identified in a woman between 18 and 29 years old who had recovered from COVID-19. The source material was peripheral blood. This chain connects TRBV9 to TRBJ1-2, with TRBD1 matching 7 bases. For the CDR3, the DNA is TGTGCCAGCAGCCACCGGGACAGACTCTTTAACTATGGCTACACCTTC. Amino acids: CASSHRDRLFNYGYTF.